The 28 T cell receptor beta chains below all came from one sample that was sequenced in a study of shared clonotypes between healthy human individuals. The table came from immunoSEQ multiplex PCR; TCRdb's copy has only in-frame clones and leaves some out. The data contain 2 million to 3 million clones, roughly nine tenths of them singletons. Sequences were obtained from naive CD4+ T cells sorted from blood. Sample subset: CD45RA+ positively selected. The source of these receptors is a man between 18 and 29 years old in good health.

The V and J genes are TRBV19 and TRBJ1-5; TRBD1 matches 7 bases. The CDR3 runs to 15 residues. V gave up 8 bases and J gave up 0 bases; unmatched junction bases: 7. Germline CDR1 reads LNHDA; CDR2 reads SQIVND (reference sequence). CDR3 residues: CASATGVGSNQPQHF. CDR3 in DNA: TGTGCCAGTGCTACAGGGGTCGGTAGCAATCAGCCCCAGCATTTT. Supplemented by reference TRBV19 and TRBJ1-5, the full variable domain reads DGGITQSPKYLFRKEGQNVTLSCEQNLNHDAMYWYRQDPGQGLRLIYYSQIVNDFQKGDIAEGYSVSREKKESFPLTVTSAQKNPTAFYLCASATGVGSNQPQHFGDGTRLSIL.

The chain combines TRBV11-2 with TRBJ2-7; 11 positions match TRBD2. V lost 5 bases to trimming and J lost 3 bases; unmatched junction nucleotides: 12. The germline CDR1 and CDR2 sequences are SGHAT and FQNNGV. The CDR3 length is 17 residues. The CDR3 DNA is TGTGCCAGCAGCCCAAGAGGGCTAGCGGGAGGCGTCTACGAGCAGTACTTC. Translating gives CASSPRGLAGGVYEQYF.

With regard to this clone: This same CDR3 is encoded by further DNA sequences in the sample. The chain links TRBV9 to TRBJ2-7, with 7 bases that match TRBD1. CDR1 is SGDLS, CDR2 YYNGEE, per germline. This CDR3 spans 14 amino acids. Unmatched junction bases numbered 4, after V lost 2 bases and J lost 2 bases. CDR3 nucleotide sequence: TGTGCCAGCAGCGTCGGAACAGGGGCCTACGAGCAGTACTTC. Protein: CASSVGTGAYEQYF.

This clone was observed once. The chain has TRBV4-1 and TRBJ2-6, with D perhaps matching TRBD1 or TRBD2 (6 bases each). The V gene lost 4 bases and the J gene lost 4 bases, with 17 bases spanning the gap. The CDR3 loop spans 17 amino acids. Germline-derived CDR1 and CDR2 are MGHRA and YSYEKL. CDR3 sequence (DNA): TGCGCCAGCAGCCCCCGTTGGGGGGCGGGAGGGGCCAACGTCCTGACTTTC. This translates into CASSPRWGAGGANVLTF.

This clone showed up just a few times. The rearrangement links TRBV29-1 to TRBJ2-7; 9 nucleotides agree with TRBD1. Per the germline V gene, CDR1 is SQVTM and CDR2 is ANQGSEA. J was trimmed by 2 bases and V by 6 bases; bases with no gene match: 5. The CDR3 loop spans 13 amino acids. This CDR3 is CSVRQGGTYEQYF. For the CDR3, the DNA is TGCAGCGTAAGACAGGGGGGAACCTACGAGCAGTACTTC.

This clone appeared a single time. The genes are TRBV6-1 and TRBJ1-5; 10 positions match TRBD1. Germline V gene sequence: CDR1 MNHNS, CDR2 SASEGT. CDR3 size: 15 residues. Germline trimming cut 6 bases from V and 6 bases from J; bases unmatched to any gene: 8. The DNA of the CDR3 is TGTGCCAGCAGCGCCGACAGGGGGCGAAGTCAGCCCCAGCATTTT. Its protein is CASSADRGRSQPQHF.

V and J are TRBV14 and TRBJ2-2, with TRBD1 matching 9 bases. CDR3 length: 18 amino acids. V lost 2 bases and J lost 1; bases outside the gene matches: 8. Germline CDR1 SGHDN, CDR2 FVKESK. The CDR3, as DNA: TGTGCCAGCAGCCAACCAGGCGCGGGACAGGGGAACACCGGGGAGCTGTTTTTT. Protein: CASSQPGAGQGNTGELFF. The full variable domain, its missing parts supplied by reference TRBV14 and TRBJ2-2, is EAGVTQFPSHSVIEKGQTVTLRCDPISGHDNLYWYRRVMGKEIKFLLHFVKESKQDESGMPNNRFLAERTGGTYSTLKVQPAELEDSGVYFCASSQPGAGQGNTGELFFGEGSRLTVL.

The chain is built from TRBV6-5 and TRBJ2-5, with D possibly matching TRBD1 (6 bases). The V and J ends lost 1 base and 2 bases respectively, with 11 bases between them. Germline CDR1 reads MNHEY; CDR2 reads SVGAGI. The CDR3 runs 15 residues. CDR3 amino acids: CASSYFWTEQETQYF. In DNA, the CDR3 is TGTGCCAGCAGTTACTTTTGGACAGAGCAAGAGACCCAGTACTTC.

This chain uses TRBV30 with TRBJ2-7; 11 nucleotides agree with TRBD2. The V and J ends lost 3 bases and 9 bases, in that order; junction bases with no gene match: 13. There are 15 residues in the CDR3. Germline CDR1 reads GTSNPN; CDR2 reads SVGIG (reference sequence). The CDR3 reads CAWSTRLAGGWGQYF. Here the CDR3 DNA reads TGTGCCTGGAGCACCCGGCTAGCGGGGGGCTGGGGGCAGTACTTC. Combining the CDR3 with reference TRBV30 and TRBJ2-7 gives the whole variable domain SQTIHQWPATLVQPVGSPLSLECTVEGTSNPNLYWYRQAAGRGLQLLFYSVGIGQISSEVPQNLSASRPQDRQFILSSKKLLLSDSGFYLCAWSTRLAGGWGQYFGPGTRLTVT.

This chain connects TRBV5-8 to TRBJ1-1; 7 bases fit TRBD1. Trimming removed 5 bases from V and 0 bases from J; junction bases left unmatched: 7. Germline V lookup: CDR1 SGHTS, CDR2 YDEGEE. This CDR3 region has 15 residues. CDR3 in DNA: TGTGCCAGCAGGAGACAGGGAATCATGAACACTGAAGCTTTCTTT. Its translation is CASRRQGIMNTEAFF. The whole variable domain, filled in from reference TRBV5-8 and TRBJ1-1, reads EAGVTQSPTHLIKTRGQQATLRCSPISGHTSVYWYQQALGLGLQFLLWYDEGEERNRGNFPPRFSGRQFPNYSSELNVNALELEDSALYLCASRRQGIMNTEAFFGQGTRLTVV.

V is TRBV7-9 and J is TRBJ2-3; 10 nucleotides agree with TRBD1. The V gene's germline CDR1 is SEHNR and CDR2 FQNEAQ (reference sequence). This CDR3 comprises 15 residues. J was trimmed by 3 bases and V by 5 bases; bases with no gene match: 5. The CDR3 here is CASSGGQGKTDTQYF. CDR3 bases: TGTGCCAGCAGCGGGGGACAGGGGAAAACAGATACGCAGTATTTT.

Remarks on this clone: Other nucleotide sequences in the sample specify the same CDR3. V usage is TRBV20-1 and J usage is TRBJ1-3, with D uncertain. The germline gives CDR1 DFQATT, CDR2 SNEGSKA (reference sequence). With 5 bases removed from V and 1 base from J, the gap between germline ends came to 3 bases. This CDR3 comprises 11 residues. CDR3 residues: CSAPSGNTIYF. CDR3 coding DNA: TGCAGTGCTCCTTCTGGAAACACCATATATTTT.

This clone has only one observation. The sample has other DNA sequences that encode this CDR3 too. This chain uses TRBV5-1 with TRBJ1-3, with D hard to call. CDR1 is SGHRS and CDR2 is YFSETQ in the germline V gene. Trimming took off 2 bases at V and 0 bases at J, with 9 bases between the two ends. This CDR3 spans 15 amino acids. The CDR3 DNA sequence: TGCGCCAGCAGCTTAGCCTCAGTCTCTGGAAACACCATATATTTT. Translating it yields CASSLASVSGNTIYF.

This chain connects TRBV2 to TRBJ2-1; 13 bases map to TRBD2. The germline CDR1 and CDR2 sequences are SNHLY and FYNNEI. The CDR3 loop spans 14 amino acids. Trimming cost V 4 bases and J 8 bases; bases outside gene matches: 2. This CDR3 reads CASSVTSGRDEQFF. CDR3 bases: TGTGCCAGCAGTGTAACTAGCGGGAGGGATGAGCAGTTCTTC.

This rearrangement joins TRBV5-6 to TRBJ2-7; either TRBD1 or TRBD2 may fit D (6 bases each). Between the trimmed V and J ends, which lost 4 bases and 3 bases, there was a span of 17 bases. CDR3 length equals 15 residues. CDR1 and CDR2 (germline): SGHDT, YYEEEE. The CDR3, as DNA: TGTGCCAGCAGCGCGTCGGGAGACAGGAACTACGAGCAGTACTTC. Translated, it gives CASSASGDRNYEQYF.

This rearrangement joins TRBV28 to TRBJ2-5, with D unclear. CDR1 is MDHEN and CDR2 is SYDVKM in the germline V gene. CDR3 length: 17 residues. Trimming pared 2 bases from V and 5 bases from J, leaving 21 bases between. The CDR3 reads CASSLSLESLGGETQYF. Here the CDR3 DNA reads TGTGCCAGCAGTTTAAGTTTGGAGTCCCTAGGTGGGGAGACCCAGTACTTC. Full variable domain (rest looked up from reference TRBV28 and TRBJ2-5): DVKVTQSSRYLVKRTGEKVFLECVQDMDHENMFWYRQDPGLGLRLIYFSYDVKMKEKGDIPEGYSVSREKKERFSLILESASTNQTSMYLCASSLSLESLGGETQYFGPGTRLLVL.

The rearrangement joins TRBV5-4 to TRBJ2-7; 8 positions agree with TRBD1. The germline CDR1 and CDR2 sequences are SGHNT and YYREEE (reference sequence). This CDR3 region has 14 residues. The V and J ends lost 5 bases and 3 bases, in that order; junction bases with no gene match: 7. In DNA form, the CDR3 reads TGTGCCAGCAGATCCAACAGGGGGAACTACGAGCAGTACTTC. Its translation is CASRSNRGNYEQYF.

This sequence joins TRBV7-9 and TRBJ2-1; 10 nucleotides align to TRBD2. The CDR3 length is 17 residues. The V segment lost 2 bases and the J segment 8 bases; nucleotides outside the gene matches: 12. Germline CDR1 SEHNR, CDR2 FQNEAQ (reference sequence). The CDR3 protein is CASSLKASGSVRDEQFF. CDR3 bases: TGTGCCAGCAGCTTAAAGGCTAGCGGGAGTGTTCGAGATGAGCAGTTCTTC.

This chain links TRBV5-1 with TRBJ2-1; D perhaps matches TRBD2 (5 bases). The germline V gene encodes CDR1 SGHRS and CDR2 YFSETQ. The CDR3 covers 15 residues. V was pared by 4 bases and J by 7 bases, with 18 bases between. The CDR3 region has the DNA TGCGCCAGCAGCCCCGGCTCTTTAGCGTGGAATGAGCAGTTCTTC. It is translated as CASSPGSLAWNEQFF.

The chain is built from TRBV4-2 and TRBJ2-1; 9 bases align to TRBD2. There are 16 residues in the CDR3. The germline gives CDR1 LGHNA, CDR2 YNFKEQ. J gave up 10 bases and V 0 bases, and 10 bases lay outside the gene matches. CDR3 nucleotides: TGTGCCAGCAGCCAAGAAGGTAGCGGGGGCATACGGGAGCAGTTCTTC. It specifies CASSQEGSGGIREQFF.

Comment on this clone: Other DNA sequences of this sample code for an identical CDR3. J is TRBJ2-2 and V is TRBV5-1, with unresolved D. The V end lost 2 bases, the J end lost 0 bases, and 5 bases lay between the germline ends. Germline V CDR1 and CDR2: SGHRS, YFSETQ. CDR3 length: 14 residues. The CDR3 nucleotides are TGCGCCAGCAGCTTAACAGCGAACACCGGGGAGCTGTTTTTT. Translation gives CASSLTANTGELFF. Filled out from reference TRBV5-1 and TRBJ2-2, the complete variable domain reads KAGVTQTPRYLIKTRGQQVTLSCSPISGHRSVSWYQQTPGQGLQFLFEYFSETQRNKGNFPGRFSGRQFSNSRSEMNVSTLELGDSALYLCASSLTANTGELFFGEGSRLTVL.

The chain combines TRBV30 with TRBJ1-6; D may be TRBD1 (6 bases). The germline V gene has CDR1 GTSNPN and CDR2 SVGIG (reference sequence). The germline V and J ends were trimmed by 7 bases and 11 bases, with 18 bases remaining between them. CDR3 length: 13 amino acids. DNA of the CDR3: TGTGCCTTGGGGGCAGGCTCAACGGCACCCCTCCACTTT. Amino acids: CALGAGSTAPLHF.

With regard to this clone: The sample has other DNA sequences that encode this CDR3 too. This rearrangement joins TRBV5-1 to TRBJ2-7; TRBD1 agrees at 8 bases. This CDR3 has 15 amino acids. CDR1 SGHRS and CDR2 YFSETQ come from the germline V gene. Unmatched junction bases numbered 5, after V lost 2 bases and J lost 1 base. The CDR3 region is CASSFTGTGSYEQYF. In DNA form, the CDR3 reads TGCGCCAGCAGCTTCACCGGGACAGGTTCCTACGAGCAGTACTTC.

The chain has TRBV7-6 and TRBJ2-1; 11 positions agree with TRBD2. The ends lost 4 bases at V and 2 bases at J; junction bases unmatched: 4. The germline CDR1 and CDR2 sequences are SGHVS and FNYEAQ. The CDR3 loop spans 16 amino acids. The CDR3 DNA reads as TGTGCCAGCAGCTCTTTAGCGGGAGGGCCCTACAATGAGCAGTTCTTC. Its translation is CASSSLAGGPYNEQFF.

V gene TRBV6-1 combines with J gene TRBJ1-4, with 9 bases aligning to TRBD1. The CDR3 contains 15 residues. From germline, CDR1 is MNHNS and CDR2 SASEGT. Trimming at V came to 4 bases and at J to 8 bases, leaving 8 bases not matched to a gene. The CDR3 nucleotides are TGTGCCAGCAGTGGTGGAGACAGGGGGTGGGAAAAACTGTTTTTT. Protein sequence: CASSGGDRGWEKLFF.

The V gene is TRBV7-2, the J gene TRBJ1-2; D not certain. V dropped 3 bases and J dropped 12 bases, with 11 bases sitting between them. This CDR3 is built from 11 residues. CDR1 and CDR2 (germline): SGHTA, FQGNSA. The CDR3, as DNA: TGTGCCAGCAGCTTTAGTATAGGCCACACCTTC. Residues: CASSFSIGHTF.

This rearrangement joins TRBV6-5 to TRBJ1-1; D might be TRBD1 (5 bases). CDR3 length: 13 residues. V was clipped by 2 bases and J by 5 bases, with 9 bases between them. Germline V gene sequence: CDR1 MNHEY, CDR2 SVGAGI. Written as DNA, the CDR3 is TGTGCCAGCAGTTACGGGGGGGTGACTGAAGCTTTCTTT. Protein: CASSYGGVTEAFF.

J is TRBJ2-1 and V is TRBV29-1; TRBD2 matches 7 bases. The CDR3 loop spans 15 amino acids. The germline V gene has CDR1 SQVTM and CDR2 ANQGSEA. Trimming removed 0 bases from V and 3 bases from J; junction bases left unmatched: 5. The DNA of the CDR3 is TGCAGCGTTGAAGATCCAGCGGGGAACTACAATGAGCAGTTCTTC. Its protein is CSVEDPAGNYNEQFF.